A single sample gave rise to the 25 T cell receptor beta chains below, sequenced in a study of CD8+ T cells in alopecia areata. Investigators isolated RNA and reverse transcribed it into cDNA to act as the sequencing template. Method: immunoSEQ multiplex PCR; TCRdb's copy keeps in-frame clones and lacks some. The sample comprises about 150,000 clones, more than 40% of which are singletons, and roughly 7.5% rests with the top ten. The sequenced material came from CD4+ T cells sorted from blood. The receptors were sampled from a human donor with alopecia areata.

Turning to this clone: No conserved phenylalanine or tryptophan is present at the end of the CDR3, so a read error is the likely explanation. It is unclear where the CDR3 begins or ends on the DNA, so no DNA is shown, and the CDR3 is as TCRdb lists it. The chain couples TRBV2 to TRBJ2-7; no DNA check was done on the table's D call, TRBD2. Germline-derived CDR1 and CDR2 are SNHLY and FYNNEI. Termini included, the CDR3 measures 13 amino acids. CDR3 sequence reads: CASSAHLPSGDSI.

The chain combines TRBV5-1 with TRBJ2-2; weak D call: TRBD1 (5 bases). Trimming left V 2 bases short and J 3 bases short, with 20 bases between. Germline values: CDR1 SGHRS, CDR2 YFSETQ. There are 18 residues in the CDR3. CDR3 in DNA: TGCGCCAGCAGCTTTTCTCGTGGGCGCCAGGGCTACACCGGGGAGCTGTTTTTT. Its translation is CASSFSRGRQGYTGELFF.

The chain carries TRBV10-3 and TRBJ2-5; D is perhaps TRBD2 (5 bases). CDR3 size: 13 residues. Germline-derived CDR1 and CDR2 are ENHRY and SYGVKD. Trimming stripped 8 bases from V and 0 bases from J, with 10 bases between. This CDR3 reads CAIGPGNQETQYF. CDR3 in DNA: TGTGCCATCGGACCGGGAAACCAAGAGACCCAGTACTTC.

This clone was counted only a few times. The genes are TRBV5-1 and TRBJ2-1, with 9 bases aligning to TRBD2. Germline assignment: CDR1 SGHRS and CDR2 YFSETQ. This CDR3 has 18 amino acids. The J segment lost 6 bases and the V segment lost 2 bases, leaving 15 bases of the junction unmatched. CDR3 DNA sequence: TGCGCCAGCAGCTTCGGACTAGCGAACACCCTTCCCTCCAATGAGCAGTTCTTC. This gives the protein CASSFGLANTLPSNEQFF.

The sample holds one count of this clone. This rearrangement joins TRBV11-2 to TRBJ2-1, with D perhaps matching TRBD1 or TRBD2 (5 bases each). The V and J ends lost 1 base and 6 bases respectively, with 16 bases between them. The CDR3 totals 16 residues. Germline V CDR1 and CDR2: SGHAT, FQNNGV. The DNA for the CDR3 is TGTGCCAGCAGCTTAGCGCTCGGGGCAGTGATCAATGAGCAGTTCTTC. Translation gives CASSLALGAVINEQFF.

This sequence joins TRBV5-4 and TRBJ1-5; D call uncertain. This CDR3 is 15 amino acids long. CDR1 SGHNT and CDR2 YYREEE come from the germline V gene (reference sequence). The germline V and J ends were trimmed by 2 bases and 4 bases, with 13 bases remaining between them. The CDR3 reads CASSLDASLNQPQHF. For the CDR3, the DNA is TGTGCCAGCAGCTTAGATGCCAGCCTTAATCAGCCCCAGCATTTT.

CDR3 sequence reads: CASSSMDQPQHF. The CDR3 DNA follows: TGTGCCAGCAGCTCCATGGATCAGCCCCAGCATTTT. V is TRBV7-2 and J is TRBJ1-5; D gene ambiguous. The CDR3 totals 12 residues. Germline V gene sequence: CDR1 SGHTA, CDR2 FQGNSA. V dropped 4 bases and J dropped 5 bases, with 6 bases sitting between them.

This clone was observed a few times. The V gene is TRBV5-1, the J gene TRBJ2-5, with 9 bases aligning to TRBD1. CDR1 SGHRS and CDR2 YFSETQ come from the germline V gene. Trimming at V came to 7 bases and at J to 4 bases, leaving 11 bases not matched to a gene. The CDR3 is 15 amino acids. The DNA of the CDR3 is TGCGCCAGCTTTCGATCTACAGGGGGCTTAGAGACCCAGTACTTC. It specifies CASFRSTGGLETQYF.

This clone showed up just a few times. V usage is TRBV2 and J usage is TRBJ2-3; D remains ambiguous. The V gene's germline CDR1 is SNHLY and CDR2 FYNNEI. V dropped 10 bases and J dropped 0 bases, with 14 bases sitting between them. The CDR3 consists of 14 residues. CDR3: CATRIETSTDTQYF. The CDR3 region has the DNA TGTGCCACTCGTATCGAGACTAGCACAGATACGCAGTATTTT.

The chain combines TRBV19 with TRBJ1-4; the D is unclear. Trimming pared 3 bases from V and 12 bases from J, leaving 23 bases between. The length of the CDR3 is 16 residues. Per germline, CDR1 LNHDA and CDR2 SQIVND (reference sequence). For the CDR3, the DNA is TGTGCCAGTAGTATGGGCCGGGCCATCTACCCTGGTGAACTGTTTTTT. It codes for CASSMGRAIYPGELFF.

This sequence joins TRBV7-9 and TRBJ1-1, with TRBD1 matching over 7 bases. CDR3 length equals 14 residues. V was clipped by 4 bases and J by 6 bases; unmatched bases: 8. CDR1 is SEHNR and CDR2 is FQNEAQ in the germline V gene (reference sequence). In nucleotides, the CDR3 is TGTGCCAGCAGCTCCACCGACAGGGTCCCTGAAGCTTTCTTT. This encodes CASSSTDRVPEAFF.

V is TRBV5-6 and J is TRBJ1-5; D gene ambiguous. V lost 1 base and J 4 bases, leaving 12 bases between the germline ends. Per the germline V gene, CDR1 is SGHDT and CDR2 is YYEEEE. CDR3 length equals 15 residues. CDR3 DNA: TGTGCCAGCAGCTTGTTTCCCGCCAAAAATCAGCCCCAGCATTTT. Translating it yields CASSLFPAKNQPQHF.

The CDR3 DNA is TGTGCCTGGCGACTAGCGGGAACCCACTACGAGCAGTACTTC. This translates into CAWRLAGTHYEQYF. The rearrangement joins TRBV30 to TRBJ2-7; 11 bases map to TRBD2. In germline, CDR1 is GTSNPN, CDR2 SVGIG (reference sequence). CDR3 length: 14 residues. Germline trimming cut 5 bases from V and 3 bases from J; bases unmatched to any gene: 6.

The V call is TRBV11-2, the J call TRBJ2-3; D is unclear. The CDR3 is 12 amino acids. Trimming stripped 1 base from V and 4 bases from J, with 3 bases between. Germline V gene sequence: CDR1 SGHAT, CDR2 FQNNGV. The CDR3, as DNA: TGTGCCAGCAGCTTAGCGGCAGATACGCAGTATTTT. Its translation: CASSLAADTQYF.

In the case of this clone: The same CDR3 also results from other DNA sequences found in this sample. CDR3 DNA: TGCAGCGTTGGAGATGATCAGCCCCAGCATTTT. This translates into CSVGDDQPQHF. This chain links TRBV29-1 with TRBJ1-5; D is unclear. V gave up 4 bases and J gave up 5 bases, with 6 bases separating them. The germline gives CDR1 SQVTM, CDR2 ANQGSEA. The CDR3 is 11 amino acids.

The rearrangement links TRBV18 to TRBJ1-5; D is unresolved. Trimming stripped 2 bases from V and 4 bases from J, with 6 bases between. In germline, CDR1 is KGHSH, CDR2 LQKENI. This CDR3 has 13 amino acids. The CDR3 bases are TGTGCCAGCTCACCAGCATATAATCAGCCCCAGCATTTT. Residues: CASSPAYNQPQHF.

The CDR3 coding sequence is TGTGCCAGCAGTAGGTACGGGGGGGCACCTTACAATGAGCAGTTCTTC. It yields the protein CASSRYGGAPYNEQFF. The chain uses TRBV25-1 and TRBJ2-1, with 8 positions matching TRBD2. The junction had 10 bases not matched to a gene; V was cut back by 5 bases and J by 4 bases. The V gene's germline CDR1 is MGHDK and CDR2 SYGVNS. The CDR3 loop spans 16 amino acids.

V gene TRBV7-9 combines with J gene TRBJ2-5; no reliable D call. CDR1 and CDR2 (germline): SEHNR, FQNEAQ (reference sequence). Trimming left V 1 base short and J 0 bases short, with 3 bases between. The CDR3 length is 13 residues. The CDR3 DNA is TGTGCCAGCAGCTTAGGCTACCAAGAGACCCAGTACTTC. It specifies CASSLGYQETQYF.

This clone was seen just once. This chain connects TRBV29-1 to TRBJ1-1, with 8 bases matching TRBD1. The CDR3 spans 14 residues. J lost 5 bases, V lost 6 bases, and 11 bases had no gene match. The V gene's germline CDR1 is SQVTM and CDR2 ANQGSEA. CDR3 amino acids: CSVVPDRVVTEAFF. The DNA of the CDR3 is TGCAGCGTCGTACCGGACAGGGTTGTGACTGAAGCTTTCTTT.

The CDR3 DNA follows: TGTGCCAGCGTCAGAAAGAATGAAAAACTGTTTTTT. It codes for CASVRKNEKLFF. J is TRBJ1-4 and V is TRBV2; D is ambiguous. This CDR3 has 12 residues. The V end lost 8 bases, the J end lost 5 bases, and 9 bases lay between the germline ends. Looked up from germline, CDR1 is SNHLY and CDR2 is FYNNEI.

This chain uses TRBV18 with TRBJ2-3, with no clear D. The CDR3 is 14 residues long. V lost 0 bases, J lost 1 base, and 5 bases lay in between. Germline values: CDR1 KGHSH, CDR2 LQKENI. CDR3 sequence reads: CASSPPGGTDTQYF. CDR3 nucleotides: TGTGCCAGCTCACCACCAGGTGGCACAGATACGCAGTATTTT.

The chain employs TRBV28 and TRBJ2-5; TRBD1 aligns across 9 bases. Germline CDR1 is MDHEN and CDR2 is SYDVKM. The trim removed 6 bases at V and 14 bases at J, leaving 10 bases unmatched. The CDR3 covers 12 residues. CDR3 protein: CASSRARTGAYF. The DNA of the CDR3 is TGTGCCAGCAGCAGGGCGAGGACAGGGGCATACTTC.

This clone was counted at least ten times. This rearrangement joins TRBV4-1 to TRBJ2-7; 7 bases are shared with TRBD1. Trimming removed 0 bases from V and 0 bases from J; junction bases left unmatched: 5. Germline lookup yields CDR1 MGHRA and CDR2 YSYEKL. CDR3 size: 16 residues. This chain's CDR3 is CASSQDSQGFSYEQYF. The CDR3, as DNA: TGCGCCAGCAGCCAAGATTCACAGGGGTTCTCCTACGAGCAGTACTTC.

The chain has TRBV9 and TRBJ1-1, with unresolved D. Germline CDR1 SGDLS, CDR2 YYNGEE. Trimming removed 4 bases from V and 3 bases from J, with 13 bases in between. The CDR3 totals 14 residues. The CDR3 spells CASSPTTGHTEAFF. The DNA for the CDR3 is TGTGCCAGCAGCCCTACTACGGGTCACACTGAAGCTTTCTTT.

The chain employs TRBV27 and TRBJ1-2, with D unresolved. Germline assignment: CDR1 MNHEY and CDR2 SMNVEV (reference sequence). The CDR3 spans 14 residues. V was clipped by 2 bases and J by 7 bases, with 14 bases between them. CDR3 region: CASSLLGGIGGYTF. CDR3 DNA: TGTGCCAGCAGTTTACTCGGAGGAATTGGTGGCTACACCTTC.